A single sample gave rise to the 26 T cell receptor beta chains below, sequenced in a study of response to subunit inactivated influenza vaccine. TCRdb ran MiXCR on the RT-PCR reads and lists one entry per CDR3 protein. The sample lists 500,000 to 550,000 distinct CDR3 sequences, 20% to 25% seen once, with approximately 3% in the top ten. These same records also appear under a second study, on T cells expressing NK-cell markers. This second report adds: Researchers built TCR beta cDNA using 5'RACE template switching with UMIs.

The input for sequencing was CD4+ T cells sorted from PBMCs, taken 11 to 12 days after vaccination. These receptors originate from a middle-aged man who received an inactivated influenza vaccine.

This clonotype was seen only a few times. The chain joins TRBV6-1 to TRBJ2-7, with no clear D. Germline-derived CDR1 and CDR2 are MNHNS and SASEGT. The V and J ends lost 8 bases and 3 bases respectively, with 20 bases between them. The CDR3 totals 15 residues. CDR3 sequence (DNA): TGTGCCAGCCTTCCCGGGCGCCTGGGAATCTACGAGCAGTACTTC. Translated, it gives CASLPGRLGIYEQYF.

This clonotype was picked up a small number of times. The chain is built from TRBV18 and TRBJ2-1; TRBD1 might be the D (6 bases). Trimming left V 1 base short and J 6 bases short, with 13 bases between. Germline lookup yields CDR1 KGHSH and CDR2 LQKENI. CDR3 length equals 15 residues. CDR3 coding DNA: TGTGCCAGCTCACCACGCAACAGGGAATTCAATGAGCAGTTCTTC. As protein: CASSPRNREFNEQFF.

This clonotype was seen more than once but under ten times. The genes are TRBV2 and TRBJ1-1, with 9 nucleotides matching TRBD1. Germline lookup yields CDR1 SNHLY and CDR2 FYNNEI. Losses at the gene ends were 10 bases for V and 10 bases for J; bases not matched to a gene: 7. The CDR3 runs 11 residues. CDR3 region: CATSPGQGAFF. CDR3 in DNA: TGTGCCACCTCGCCGGGACAGGGAGCTTTCTTT.

CDR3 coding DNA: TGTGCCAGCAGCTTAAGTCAGCACACGGAGACCCAGTACTTC. Amino acid sequence: CASSLSQHTETQYF. The V and J genes are TRBV7-8 and TRBJ2-5; D remains unclear. Germline CDR1 SGHVS, CDR2 FQNEAQ. The CDR3 is 14 amino acids. The V and J ends lost 2 bases and 5 bases respectively, with 12 bases between them. Combining the CDR3 with reference TRBV7-8 and TRBJ2-5 gives the whole variable domain GAGVSQSPRYKVAKRGQDVALRCDPISGHVSLFWYQQALGQGPEFLTYFQNEAQLDKSGLPSDRFFAERPEGSVSTLKIQRTQQEDSAVYLCASSLSQHTETQYFGPGTRLLVL.

V is TRBV27 and J is TRBJ1-1; maybe TRBD1 (5 bases). Germline V gene data show CDR1 as MNHEY and CDR2 as SMNVEV (reference sequence). This CDR3 is 13 amino acids long. V was cut by 5 bases and J by 5 bases, with 12 bases left in between. CDR3 loop: CASSQVGGTEAFF. The CDR3 DNA reads as TGTGCCAGCAGTCAGGTCGGGGGGACTGAAGCTTTCTTT.

Only a few counts were recorded for this clonotype. The chain is built from TRBV29-1 and TRBJ2-1, with TRBD2 matching over 9 bases. In germline, CDR1 is SQVTM, CDR2 ANQGSEA. This CDR3 region has 16 residues. The V segment lost 5 bases and the J segment 7 bases; nucleotides outside the gene matches: 15. CDR3 residues: CSVPRKGASGKNEQFF. For the CDR3, the DNA is TGCAGCGTTCCACGCAAAGGGGCTAGCGGGAAGAATGAGCAGTTCTTC.

The table lists this clonotype with many counts. The CDR3 is CASSRTSGSYNEQFF. The DNA for the CDR3 is TGTGCCAGCAGCCGGACTAGCGGCTCCTACAATGAGCAGTTCTTC. The chain uses TRBV12-3 or TRBV12-4 and TRBJ2-1; 10 positions match TRBD2. Germline trimming cut 6 bases from V and 0 bases from J; bases unmatched to any gene: 2. The CDR3 extends over 15 amino acids.

The rearrangement uses TRBV27 and TRBJ2-5, with D perhaps TRBD1 or TRBD2 (5 bases each). The germline V gene encodes CDR1 MNHEY and CDR2 SMNVEV (reference sequence). CDR3 size: 13 residues. The germline V and J ends were trimmed by 5 bases and 5 bases, with 12 bases remaining between them. The DNA for the CDR3 is TGTGCCAGCAGTCGGGGCTTCCGGGAGACCCAGTACTTC. This sequence encodes CASSRGFRETQYF.

V gene TRBV21-1 combines with J gene TRBJ2-4; TRBD1 is the table's D call and was not checked against the DNA. TRBV21-1 is tagged as a pseudogene. CDR3 size: 12 residues. CDR3 loop: CASPPGQGPQYF. CDR3 DNA: TGTGCCAGCCCCCCAGGACAGGGTCCCCAGTACTTC.

This clonotype was seen only a few times. The chain links TRBV28 to TRBJ1-3; no clear D gene. The V and J ends lost 5 bases and 2 bases respectively, with 13 bases between them. CDR1 and CDR2 (germline): MDHEN, SYDVKM. The CDR3 extends over 15 amino acids. CDR3 nucleotides: TGTGCCAGCAGTCCGGATTACAGTGCTGGAAACACCATATATTTT. It encodes CASSPDYSAGNTIYF.

The chain joins TRBV9 to TRBJ2-2; D is ambiguous. This CDR3 has 17 amino acids. Germline CDR1 and CDR2: SGDLS and YYNGEE. V lost 2 bases to trimming and J lost 7 bases, with 21 bases between them. The CDR3 region is CASSVSGLVPEHGELFF. CDR3 coding DNA: TGTGCCAGCAGCGTTTCGGGCCTAGTACCCGAACACGGGGAGCTGTTTTTT.

This clonotype was observed a few times. This rearrangement joins TRBV7-2 to TRBJ2-3, with 7 positions matching TRBD2. Germline-derived CDR1 and CDR2 are SGHTA and FQGNSA. The length of the CDR3 is 16 residues. The J segment lost 4 bases and the V segment lost 2 bases, leaving 9 bases of the junction unmatched. CDR3 bases: TGTGCCAGCAGCTTACGGAGCGGGGCCGGGGCAGATACGCAGTATTTT. Encoded protein: CASSLRSGAGADTQYF.

This clonotype occurred many times. J is TRBJ2-1 and V is TRBV29-1, with 7 nucleotides matching TRBD2. V trimming: 4 bases; J trimming: 7 bases; junction bases outside the gene matches: 7. CDR1 and CDR2 (germline): SQVTM, ANQGSEA. The CDR3 is 13 amino acids. Here the CDR3 reads CSVAAGWENEQFF. Here the CDR3 DNA reads TGCAGCGTTGCAGCGGGATGGGAGAATGAGCAGTTCTTC.

This clonotype was observed many times. This rearrangement joins TRBV7-2 to TRBJ2-1; TRBD1 or TRBD2 may be the D gene (5 bases each). V lost 3 bases and J lost 4, with 10 bases in between. Germline V gene data show CDR1 as SGHTA and CDR2 as FQGNSA. The CDR3 length is 14 residues. The CDR3 here is CASSLDGAYNEQFF. CDR3 DNA sequence: TGTGCCAGCAGCTTGGACGGGGCGTACAATGAGCAGTTCTTC.

The chain uses TRBV5-5 and TRBJ2-6; D is ambiguous. The CDR3 contains 17 residues. Trimming removed 4 bases at V and 4 bases at J, with 18 bases between. CDR1 is SGHKS, CDR2 YYEKEE, per germline (reference sequence). The CDR3 region has the DNA TGTGCCAGCAGCGTTTCCTGGTACACCTCCGGGGCCAACGTCCTGACTTTC. It codes for CASSVSWYTSGANVLTF. Variable domain in full (rest from reference TRBV5-5 and TRBJ2-6): DAGVTQSPTHLIKTRGQQVTLRCSPISGHKSVSWYQQVLGQGPQFIFQYYEKEERGRGNFPDRFSARQFPNYSSELNVNALLLGDSALYLCASSVSWYTSGANVLTFGAGSRLTVL.

There are a few counts of this clonotype. The gene calls are TRBV24-1 and TRBJ2-5; the match to TRBD1 covers 8 bases. Trimming removed 0 bases from V and 4 bases from J; junction bases left unmatched: 3. Germline loops: CDR1 KGHDR, CDR2 SFDVKD. The CDR3 covers 15 residues. The chain's CDR3 is CATSDLPGGSETQYF. CDR3 bases: TGTGCCACCAGTGATTTGCCAGGGGGCTCAGAGACCCAGTACTTC.

This clonotype was detected a few times. V gene TRBV7-2 combines with J gene TRBJ1-1, with 7 bases identical to TRBD1. The V segment lost 1 base and the J segment 0 bases; nucleotides outside the gene matches: 8. This CDR3 has 17 residues. Germline values: CDR1 SGHTA, CDR2 FQGNSA. The CDR3 DNA follows: TGTGCCAGCAGCTTAGGATTGACAGGGCCCTTGAACACTGAAGCTTTCTTT. Translation: CASSLGLTGPLNTEAFF.

This clonotype has only a few counts. This chain links TRBV12-3 or TRBV12-4 with TRBJ2-2, with unresolved D. This CDR3 is 14 amino acids long. The ends were cut back, 5 bases at V and 6 bases at J, with 13 bases in the middle. The CDR3 DNA reads TGTGCCAGCAGTGCCCTCAGGCTCGCCGGGGAGCTGTTTTTT. Amino acids: CASSALRLAGELFF.

This clonotype was seen a handful of times. The chain has TRBV10-1 and TRBJ2-3, with D perhaps assigned TRBD1 or TRBD2 (6 bases each). The V and J ends lost 6 bases and 5 bases respectively, with 9 bases between them. Germline V CDR1 and CDR2: WNHNN, SYGVQD (reference sequence). The CDR3 contains 12 residues. The DNA for the CDR3 is TGCGCCAGCAGCGGGGGCGGAGATACGCAGTATTTT. This encodes CASSGGGDTQYF.

The genes are TRBV7-2 and TRBJ2-1; TRBD2 matches 12 bases. V lost 1 base and J lost 6; bases outside the gene matches: 1. The germline gives CDR1 SGHTA, CDR2 FQGNSA. The CDR3 has 15 residues. DNA of the CDR3: TGTGCCAGCAGCTTAGTGACTAGCGGGAGCAATGAGCAGTTCTTC. Translation gives CASSLVTSGSNEQFF.

This clonotype was detected only a few times. The rearrangement uses TRBV12-3 or TRBV12-4 and TRBJ1-2, with unresolved D. This CDR3 region has 13 residues. V gave up 3 bases and J gave up 4 bases, with 9 bases separating them. The CDR3 protein is CASSFRVLYGYTF. The CDR3 DNA reads as TGTGCCAGCAGTTTTCGAGTTCTCTATGGCTACACCTTC.

This clonotype turned up a few times. In DNA form, the CDR3 reads TGCGCCAGCAGCTCAGTGGGGGGCATAGTTGACTATGGCTACACCTTC. The encoded protein is CASSSVGGIVDYGYTF. The rearrangement links TRBV5-1 to TRBJ1-2; weak D call: TRBD1 (6 bases). The V gene's germline CDR1 is SGHRS and CDR2 YFSETQ. V was pared by 3 bases and J by 3 bases, with 18 bases between. The CDR3 spans 16 residues.

This chain uses TRBV7-9 with TRBJ1-4, with D possibly being TRBD1 (6 bases). CDR1 is SEHNR, CDR2 FQNEAQ, per germline (reference sequence). The ends were cut back, 6 bases at V and 2 bases at J, with 10 bases in the middle. CDR3 length equals 14 residues. The CDR3 is CASRTGITNEKLFF. CDR3 nucleotide sequence: TGTGCCAGCAGAACAGGGATCACTAATGAAAAACTGTTTTTT.

The chain recombines TRBV12-3 or TRBV12-4 with TRBJ2-4; 9 bases agree with TRBD1. The CDR3 has 15 amino acids. V lost 3 bases, J lost 3 bases, and 3 bases stayed unmatched. The CDR3 region has the DNA TGTGCCAGCAGTTTTAGGGACAGGGTCAAAAACATTCAGTACTTC. Protein product: CASSFRDRVKNIQYF.

V usage is TRBV6-5 and J usage is TRBJ2-3, with D unclear. The CDR3 runs to 12 residues. The ends were cut back, 5 bases at V and 10 bases at J, with 13 bases in the middle. The germline gives CDR1 MNHEY, CDR2 SVGAGI. Here the CDR3 reads CASSPPMGAQYF. For the CDR3, the DNA is TGTGCCAGCAGTCCTCCGATGGGTGCGCAGTATTTT.

This clonotype was seen only a few times. The chain employs TRBV4-2 and TRBJ1-1; TRBD1 aligns across 10 bases. After removal of 5 bases from V and 0 bases from J, the junction contained 12 bases not matched to a gene. This CDR3 is built from 18 residues. CDR1 LGHNA and CDR2 YNFKEQ come from the germline V gene. The CDR3 loop is CASSSRTGGLVMNTEAFF. DNA of the CDR3: TGTGCCAGCAGCTCCAGGACAGGGGGATTAGTTATGAACACTGAAGCTTTCTTT.